A selection of T cell receptor beta chains follows, all from one sample in a study of CD8+CD57+ T cells in acquired aplastic anemia. Each CDR3 protein is one row after TCRdb ran MiXCR on the reads. The sample lists around 79,000 distinct CDR3 sequences, roughly 70% occurring once. The specimen sequenced was sorted CD4+, CD8+, or CD8+CD57+ T cells (not recorded which) from PBMCs. The receptors were gathered from a human donor with aplastic anemia. Both conserved end residues are part of each CDR3. A D gene is named only where the DNA matches it firmly. Only some rows state a clone size, as once, few, many or a class for expanded clones.

J | V | size | length | D | DNA | CDR3
TRBJ2-3 | TRBV29-1 | few | 16 | - | TGCAGCGACGGAAGGGATTTCCAGAGAACCGGGGATACGCAGTATTTT | CSDGRDFQRTGDTQYF
TRBJ2-6 | TRBV7-9 | - | 14 | - | TGCGCCAGTGGCAGGGGCTCTGGGGCCAACGTCCTGACTTTC | CASGRGSGANVLTF
TRBJ1-6 | TRBV11-1 | - | 16 | - | TGTGCCAGCAGCCCCAAGAATGGGGGCGCGGATTCACCCCTCCACTTT | CASSPKNGGADSPLHF
TRBJ1-6 | TRBV2 | - | 14 | - | TGTGCCAGCAGTCCGGGGAGTCTTAATTCACCCCTCCACTTT | CASSPGSLNSPLHF
TRBJ2-5 | TRBV10-3 | - | 13 | - | TGTGCCAGCAGTTACAACAGTCAAGAGACCCAGTACTTC | CASSYNSQETQYF
TRBJ2-7 | TRBV24-1 | - | 13 | - | TGTGCCACCAGTGATCGAGTTACCCACGAGCAGTACTTC | CATSDRVTHEQYF
TRBJ2-2 | TRBV15 | - | 13 | - | TGTGCCACCAGCGGCCACATAACGGGGGAGCTGTTTTTT | CATSGHITGELFF
TRBJ1-6 | TRBV29-1 | - | 14 | TRBD1 | TGCAGCGCGCGCCTCGGGACAGCTAATTCACCCCTCCACTTT | CSARLGTANSPLHF
TRBJ2-7 | TRBV10-3 | - | 13 | - | TGTGCCGTCTGCCGGGACCACAACTACGAGCAGTACTTC | CAVCRDHNYEQYF
TRBJ1-5 | TRBV7-6 | - | 14 | - | TGTGCCAGCAGCTCTTTTAGCGCGGGACAGCCCCAGCATTTT | CASSSFSAGQPQHF
TRBJ2-2 | TRBV20-1 | - | 15 | TRBD2 | TGCAGTGCTAGCCGTAGCGGGGGGGTCCCCGGGGAGCTGTTTTTT | CSASRSGGVPGELFF
TRBJ2-7 | TRBV20-1 | - | 15 | - | TGCAGTGCTAGAGATTCTGGCCGGGGAACCTACGAGCAGTACTTC | CSARDSGRGTYEQYF
TRBJ1-1 | TRBV20-1 | - | 11 | - | TGCGGAAGGTGGTCATTAACTGAAGCTTTCTTT | CGRWSLTEAFF
TRBJ1-1 | TRBV13 | many | 13 | - | TGTGCCAGCTGTATCAGTCGAAACACTGAAGCTTTCTTT | CASCISRNTEAFF
TRBJ2-3 | TRBV4-1 | many | 14 | - | TGCGCCAGCAGCCAAGATTCTAGCACAGATACGCAGTATTTT | CASSQDSSTDTQYF
TRBJ1-6 | TRBV10-3 | few | 13 | - | TGTGCCATTCAGACTGAGGATAATTCACCCCTCCACTTT | CAIQTEDNSPLHF
TRBJ2-5 | TRBV24-1 | - | 14 | - | TGTGCCACCAGTGACCTGGGCCTCACGCAGACCCAGTACTTC | CATSDLGLTQTQYF
TRBJ1-1 | TRBV25-1 | - | 13 | - | TGTGCCAGCAGTAACCACGGGAACACTGAAGCTTTCTTT | CASSNHGNTEAFF
TRBJ1-1 | TRBV20-1 | - | 13 | - | TGCAGTGCTAGTGTTTGGGGTGGGACTGAAGCTTTCTTT | CSASVWGGTEAFF
TRBJ2-3 | TRBV19 | - | 15 | TRBD2 | TGTGCCTCCGCTTCTAGCGGAGACGGGACAGATACGCAGTATTTT | CASASSGDGTDTQYF
TRBJ1-4 | TRBV7-2 | - | 13 | TRBD1 | TGTGCCAGCAGCTCCCTGGGACAGGGGAAACTGTTTTTT | CASSSLGQGKLFF
TRBJ2-7 | TRBV7-9 | - | 13 | - | TGTGCCAGCAGCCGGGACCGACCCTACGAGCAGTACTTC | CASSRDRPYEQYF
TRBJ2-7 | TRBV20-1 | - | 12 | TRBD1 | TGCAGTGCTTGGACAGGGTCGGCCGAGCAGTACTTC | CSAWTGSAEQYF